This paragraph reports one T cell receptor beta chain. The source of the sample is a study of shared clonotypes between healthy human individuals. The protocol was immunoSEQ multiplex PCR, while the TCRdb copy is restricted to in-frame clones and leaves out a portion. The repertoire consists of about 470,000 clones, with 75% to 85% occurring once and the leading ten covering over 10%. CDR3 length: 13 residues. In germline, CDR1 is MNHEY, CDR2 SVGAGI. V lost 2 bases and J lost 4, with 5 bases in between. This clonotype was sampled from a woman in her thirties or forties in good health. Some clones in this sample may be carry-over from other donors' samples. The specimen was PBMCs. The V gene is TRBV6-5, the J gene TRBJ2-2, with D uncertain. CDR3: CASSYQLTGELFF. In nucleotides, the CDR3 is TGTGCCAGCAGTTACCAGCTCACCGGGGAGCTGTTTTTT.